The 9 T cell receptor beta chains below all came from one sample that was sequenced in a study of blood T cell repertoires in COVID-19. Only in-frame clones appear in the TCRdb table, and some are missing; sequencing was by immunoSEQ multiplex PCR. The data hold over 300,000 clones, with about 84% observed a single time. The sequenced sample consisted of peripheral blood. These receptors all stem from a woman aged 50 to 65 with acute or convalescent COVID-19.

This chain links TRBV24-1 with TRBJ2-1; 8 bases map to TRBD1. With 6 bases clipped from V and 9 bases from J, the junction kept 12 bases outside the gene matches. The CDR3 runs to 15 residues. CDR1 is KGHDR and CDR2 is SFDVKD in the germline V gene. DNA for the CDR3: TGTGCCACCAGTTTAAGACAGGGGCCAACGGGTGAGCAGTTCTTC. Residues: CATSLRQGPTGEQFF.

Comments on this clone: Within the sample, other DNA sequences also encode this same CDR3. This chain uses TRBV7-9 with TRBJ1-2; TRBD1 matches at 9 bases. The CDR3 runs to 14 residues. The germline V gene encodes CDR1 SEHNR and CDR2 FQNEAQ (reference sequence). V was clipped by 3 bases and J by 2 bases; unmatched bases: 1. CDR3 loop: CASSLGQGNYGYTF. CDR3 nucleotide sequence: TGTGCCAGCAGCTTGGGACAGGGCAACTATGGCTACACCTTC.

The rearrangement links TRBV6-5 to TRBJ1-1, with 10 bases aligning to TRBD1. J was trimmed by 7 bases and V by 6 bases; bases with no gene match: 5. This CDR3 contains 13 residues. CDR1 and CDR2 from the germline V gene are MNHEY and SVGAGI. The CDR3 bases are TGTGCCAGCAGGGACAGGGGGGGCCGTGAAGCTTTCTTT. Amino acid sequence: CASRDRGGREAFF.

This clone occurred a few times. The genes are TRBV18 and TRBJ2-3; a weak D match, TRBD2 (5 bases). Germline values: CDR1 KGHSH, CDR2 LQKENI. The V and J ends lost 2 bases and 5 bases respectively, with 14 bases between them. This CDR3 contains 15 residues. In nucleotides, the CDR3 is TGTGCCAGCTCACCAAACCGGGGAGTGAGAGATACGCAGTATTTT. Its translation: CASSPNRGVRDTQYF.

The chain links TRBV5-1 to TRBJ1-2; D gene uncertain. CDR1 SGHRS and CDR2 YFSETQ come from the germline V gene. V gave up 3 bases and J gave up 1 base, with 7 bases separating them. The CDR3 loop spans 13 amino acids. This CDR3 is CASSSGSNYGYTF. The DNA of the CDR3 is TGCGCCAGCAGCTCTGGCAGTAACTATGGCTACACCTTC.

The V gene is TRBV4-1, the J gene TRBJ1-2, with 8 bases matching TRBD1. The CDR3 covers 16 residues. J was trimmed by 4 bases and V by 0 bases; bases with no gene match: 7. In germline, CDR1 is MGHRA, CDR2 YSYEKL. The CDR3 spells CASSQEWPDRVYGYTF. CDR3 DNA: TGCGCCAGCAGCCAAGAGTGGCCGGACAGGGTCTATGGCTACACCTTC.

The rearrangement links TRBV7-3 to TRBJ2-1; 8 bases fit TRBD2. This CDR3 is built from 15 residues. CDR1 and CDR2 (germline): SGHTA, FQGTGA. V was clipped by 3 bases and J by 5 bases; unmatched bases: 6. CDR3 DNA sequence: TGTGCCAGCAGCTTTAGCGGGAATGTCGACAATGAGCAGTTCTTC. Translating it yields CASSFSGNVDNEQFF.

This chain joins TRBV28 and TRBJ2-7; TRBD1 agrees at 8 bases. CDR1 and CDR2 (germline): MDHEN, SYDVKM. The CDR3 contains 13 residues. With V trimmed by 6 bases and J by 4 bases, 5 bases remained unmatched. DNA for the CDR3: TGTGCCAGCAGCTCAGGGGGCTTGTACGAGCAGTACTTC. Amino acid sequence: CASSSGGLYEQYF.

This clone has a single count. The rearrangement links TRBV5-1 to TRBJ1-1; 7 bases fit TRBD1. Germline trimming cut 5 bases from V and 2 bases from J; bases unmatched to any gene: 6. The V gene's germline CDR1 is SGHRS and CDR2 YFSETQ. The CDR3 extends over 14 amino acids. The CDR3 region is CASSAQGGNTEAFF. As DNA, the CDR3 is TGCGCCAGCAGTGCCCAGGGGGGTAACACTGAAGCTTTCTTT.